This is a list of T cell receptor beta chains from one sample in a study of blood T cell repertoires in COVID-19. The assay was immunoSEQ multiplex PCR, and TCRdb's table has in-frame clones only and misses some. The data contain about 400,000 clones, around nine tenths of them singletons. Specimen: peripheral blood. The receptors here all came from a human donor in a cohort sampled during active COVID-19. Both conserved end residues are part of each CDR3. Each record gives: CDR3 DNA, CDR3 protein, clone size, D gene, J gene, CDR3 length, V gene. D genes are given only for firm matches. Size values are once, few and many counts, or a class for expanded clones, and some rows have none.

cdr3_nt: TGTGCCAGCAGCCCGTGGGGTGGGGACAGGGAAATTAATGAAAAACTGTTTTTT; cdr3_aa: CASSPWGGDREINEKLFF; clone_size: .; d_call: TRBD1; j_call: TRBJ1-4; cdr3_length: 18; v_call: TRBV5-5
cdr3_nt: TGTGCCAGCGCGGTGGCGGGGGGGGCCTACGAGCAGTACTTC; cdr3_aa: CASAVAGGAYEQYF; clone_size: .; d_call: TRBD2; j_call: TRBJ2-7; cdr3_length: 14; v_call: TRBV6-4
cdr3_nt: TGTGCCAGCAGCTCCCCGGGACTAGCGGGGGCAAGCTCCTACAATGAGCAGTTCTTC; cdr3_aa: CASSSPGLAGASSYNEQFF; clone_size: .; d_call: TRBD2; j_call: TRBJ2-1; cdr3_length: 19; v_call: TRBV7-3
cdr3_nt: TGTGCCAGCAGCGTAGATGAGGGAGTCAAGACCCAGTACTTC; cdr3_aa: CASSVDEGVKTQYF; clone_size: .; d_call: .; j_call: TRBJ2-5; cdr3_length: 14; v_call: TRBV9
cdr3_nt: TGTGCCAGCAGTGAATCAGCGGGGGGGCCTTACAATGAGCAGTTCTTC; cdr3_aa: CASSESAGGPYNEQFF; clone_size: .; d_call: TRBD2; j_call: TRBJ2-1; cdr3_length: 16; v_call: TRBV25-1
cdr3_nt: TGTGCCAGCAGTGAGAGGGAGAGTACTGAAGCTTTCTTT; cdr3_aa: CASSERESTEAFF; clone_size: .; d_call: .; j_call: TRBJ1-1; cdr3_length: 13; v_call: TRBV6-4
cdr3_nt: TGTGCCAGCAGCCAAGACGGCAATCAGCCCCAGCATTTT; cdr3_aa: CASSQDGNQPQHF; clone_size: .; d_call: .; j_call: TRBJ1-5; cdr3_length: 13; v_call: TRBV3-1/TRBV3-2
cdr3_nt: TGTGCCATCAGTGAGGCGAGGCTGACGGATATACCCCCTCAAGAGACCCAGTACTTC; cdr3_aa: CAISEARLTDIPPQETQYF; clone_size: few; d_call: .; j_call: TRBJ2-5; cdr3_length: 19; v_call: TRBV10-3
cdr3_nt: TGTGCCAGCAGTCTCTTTCAAGCGGCAGGCGGACAGCCCCAGCATTTT; cdr3_aa: CASSLFQAAGGQPQHF; clone_size: .; d_call: .; j_call: TRBJ1-5; cdr3_length: 16; v_call: TRBV2
cdr3_nt: TGTGCCAGCAGCCGTGACCGGGACAGGGACTACGAGCAGTACTTC; cdr3_aa: CASSRDRDRDYEQYF; clone_size: .; d_call: TRBD1; j_call: TRBJ2-7; cdr3_length: 15; v_call: TRBV5-5
cdr3_nt: TGTGCCAGTAGTGCGGGACAGTCCTACGAGCAGTACTTC; cdr3_aa: CASSAGQSYEQYF; clone_size: .; d_call: .; j_call: TRBJ2-7; cdr3_length: 13; v_call: TRBV19
cdr3_nt: TGTGCCAGCAGGGGAAGCGGGGGGAGTCAAGAGACCCAGTACTTC; cdr3_aa: CASRGSGGSQETQYF; clone_size: .; d_call: TRBD2; j_call: TRBJ2-5; cdr3_length: 15; v_call: TRBV2
cdr3_nt: TGTGCCAGCAGCCAAGATCTGGGACAGGGGCATTCACCCCTCCACTTT; cdr3_aa: CASSQDLGQGHSPLHF; clone_size: .; d_call: TRBD1; j_call: TRBJ1-6; cdr3_length: 16; v_call: TRBV4-2
cdr3_nt: TGTGCCAGCAGCTTTACCGGGGGGGGCACCTACAATGAGCAGTTCTTC; cdr3_aa: CASSFTGGGTYNEQFF; clone_size: .; d_call: TRBD2; j_call: TRBJ2-1; cdr3_length: 16; v_call: TRBV7-8